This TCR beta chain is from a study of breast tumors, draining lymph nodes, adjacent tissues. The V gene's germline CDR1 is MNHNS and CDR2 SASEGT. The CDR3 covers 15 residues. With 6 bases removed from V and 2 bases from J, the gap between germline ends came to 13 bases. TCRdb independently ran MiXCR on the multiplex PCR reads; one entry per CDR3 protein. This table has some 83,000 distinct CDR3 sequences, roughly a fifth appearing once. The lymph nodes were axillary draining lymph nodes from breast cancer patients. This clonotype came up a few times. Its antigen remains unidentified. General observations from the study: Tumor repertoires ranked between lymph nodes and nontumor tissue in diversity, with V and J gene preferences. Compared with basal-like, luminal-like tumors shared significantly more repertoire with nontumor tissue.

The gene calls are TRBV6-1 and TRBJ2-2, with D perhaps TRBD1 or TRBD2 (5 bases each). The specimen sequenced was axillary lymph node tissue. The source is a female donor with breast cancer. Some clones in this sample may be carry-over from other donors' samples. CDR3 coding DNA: TGTGCCAGCAGAGGGACCGGACTTAACACCGGGGAGCTGTTTTTT. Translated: CASRGTGLNTGELFF.